One and the same sample provided the 17 T cell receptor beta chains below, sequenced in a study of cytomegalovirus exposure and HLA in healthy donors. The PCR had 60 Vbeta and 13 Jbeta primers. TCRdb's table, derived via immunoSEQ multiplex PCR, lists solely in-frame clones and lacks some. The repertoire holds 75,000 to 95,000 clones, with approximately 57% as singletons. Sample: PBMCs. These TCRs come from a woman in her thirties in good health and CMV-seronegative.

J is TRBJ1-2 and V is TRBV5-6; 9 bases line up with TRBD1. Germline V gives CDR1 SGHDT, CDR2 YYEEEE. This CDR3 is built from 14 residues. Unmatched junction bases numbered 9, after V lost 5 bases and J lost 7 bases. The CDR3: CASSTGTGWFGYTF. CDR3 coding DNA: TGTGCCAGCAGTACGGGGACAGGGTGGTTTGGCTACACCTTC.

This chain links TRBV4-1 with TRBJ1-2; tentative D call: TRBD1 (5 bases). CDR3 length: 15 residues. V lost 1 base, J lost 0 bases, and 9 bases lay in between. Germline V gives CDR1 MGHRA, CDR2 YSYEKL. The CDR3 protein is CASSQGRGSNYGYTF. The DNA of the CDR3 is TGCGCCAGCAGCCAAGGGAGGGGATCTAACTATGGCTACACCTTC.

This clone was found a few times. This sequence joins TRBV21-1 and TRBJ2-1; no check of the table's D call, TRBD2, against the DNA was made. TRBV21-1 is a known pseudogene. The CDR3 runs 21 residues. The CDR3 region has the DNA TGTGCCAGCAGCAAAAAAGCCGGGACTAGCGGGGGGCTAAGCTCCTACAATGAGCAGTTCTTC. Protein sequence: CASSKKAGTSGGLSSYNEQFF.

The chain has TRBV6-5 and TRBJ1-4, with 7 bases that match TRBD1. This CDR3 region has 14 residues. CDR1 and CDR2 from the germline V gene are MNHEY and SVGAGI. J gave up 8 bases and V 8 bases, and 11 bases lay outside the gene matches. As DNA, the CDR3 is TGTGCCAGCCGCACTCGGACAGGATTAGAAAAACTGTTTTTT. This encodes CASRTRTGLEKLFF.

This clone was detected only a few times. The chain recombines TRBV6-1 with TRBJ1-2, with 10 bases that match TRBD1. The trim removed 4 bases at V and 7 bases at J, leaving 6 bases unmatched. CDR3 size: 14 residues. Germline V gives CDR1 MNHNS, CDR2 SASEGT. CDR3 DNA: TGTGCCAGCAGTGGGGGACAGGGGAGGTTTGGCTACACCTTC. Amino acid sequence: CASSGGQGRFGYTF.

The chain joins TRBV7-9 to TRBJ1-2; D gene uncertain. Trimming shortened V by 1 base and J by 3 bases, and 12 bases separated the two germline ends. This CDR3 contains 15 residues. Germline V gene sequence: CDR1 SEHNR, CDR2 FQNEAQ (reference sequence). CDR3 protein: CASSLVTGNDYGYTF. CDR3 DNA: TGTGCCAGCAGCTTAGTCACGGGGAACGACTATGGCTACACCTTC.

About this clone itself: The junction departs from germline at one end; a sequencing error may be responsible. The CDR3 here is CASSRSGLAGAQGDF. The CDR3 nucleotides are TGCGCCAGCAGCCGTTCGGGGCTAGCGGGAGCTCAAGGCGACTTC. The rearrangement joins TRBV5-1 to TRBJ2-7; 10 bases match TRBD2. The CDR3 extends over 15 amino acids. The V gene's germline CDR1 is SGHRS and CDR2 YFSETQ.

The V and J genes are TRBV6-1 and TRBJ1-5; 12 bases match TRBD1. Germline V lookup: CDR1 MNHNS, CDR2 SASEGT. The CDR3 is 17 amino acids. Trimming took 1 base from V and 5 from J; bases not matched to a gene: 6. The CDR3: CASSEDSGTGGHQPQHF. The DNA for the CDR3 is TGTGCCAGCAGTGAAGATAGTGGGACAGGGGGCCATCAGCCCCAGCATTTT.

V gene TRBV6-4 combines with J gene TRBJ2-7; 8 bases line up with TRBD1. The germline V gene encodes CDR1 MRHNA and CDR2 SNTAGT. The V gene end was trimmed by 5 bases and the J gene end by 0 bases; junction bases not matched to a gene: 6. This CDR3 comprises 15 residues. CDR3 amino acids: CASSPGQGNSYEQYF. The CDR3 DNA sequence: TGTGCCAGCAGTCCTGGACAGGGAAACTCCTACGAGCAGTACTTC.

V and J are TRBV29-1 and TRBJ2-7, with a possible D match to TRBD2 (5 bases). This CDR3 contains 13 residues. From germline, CDR1 is SQVTM and CDR2 ANQGSEA. V lost 1 base and J 4 bases, leaving 11 bases between the germline ends. CDR3 loop: CSVEVGRGYEQYF. CDR3 DNA sequence: TGCAGCGTTGAAGTCGGCCGGGGTTACGAGCAGTACTTC.

The rearrangement joins TRBV6-1 to TRBJ2-5; D unresolved. The germline CDR1 and CDR2 sequences are MNHNS and SASEGT. The CDR3 sequence is 13 residues long. The V end was cut by 8 bases, the J end by 0 bases, with 10 bases between. Here the CDR3 reads CASARAYQETQYF. CDR3 bases: TGTGCCAGCGCCAGAGCGTACCAAGAGACCCAGTACTTC.

This clone was seen a handful of times. The rearrangement uses TRBV7-9 and TRBJ2-7; the D is unclear. Germline loops: CDR1 SEHNR, CDR2 FQNEAQ (reference sequence). Trimming removed 4 bases at V and 0 bases at J, with 10 bases between. This CDR3 spans 14 amino acids. In nucleotides, the CDR3 is TGTGCCAGCAGCTCGCCTAGTAGCTCCTACGAGCAGTACTTC. Translated: CASSSPSSSYEQYF.

This chain joins TRBV7-2 and TRBJ2-7; D is uncertain. Trimming cost V 3 bases and J 0 bases, with 9 bases left between them. The germline gives CDR1 SGHTA, CDR2 FQGNSA. The CDR3 is 14 residues long. Written as DNA, the CDR3 is TGTGCCAGCAGCTTCTCGGCGGTCTCCTACGAGCAGTACTTC. Translated: CASSFSAVSYEQYF.

The chain carries TRBV9 and TRBJ1-2; D not certain. V was pared by 0 bases and J by 4 bases, with 10 bases between. Germline CDR1 and CDR2: SGDLS and YYNGEE. CDR3 size: 14 residues. The chain's CDR3 is CASSVGGRVYGYTF. DNA for the CDR3: TGTGCCAGCAGCGTAGGCGGCAGAGTCTATGGCTACACCTTC.

V gene TRBV13 combines with J gene TRBJ2-3; D unresolved. V dropped 3 bases and J dropped 2 bases, with 6 bases sitting between them. The CDR3 runs 13 residues. Germline V gene data show CDR1 as PRHDT and CDR2 as FYEKMQ (reference sequence). The CDR3 spells CASSFSLTDTQYF. Written as DNA, the CDR3 is TGTGCCAGCAGCTTCTCCCTCACAGATACGCAGTATTTT.

J is TRBJ2-3 and V is TRBV1; TRBD2 is the table's D call and was not checked against the DNA. TRBV1 is a pseudogene segment. The CDR3 consists of 17 residues. CDR3 loop: CTSSQDRLAGEADTQYF. The CDR3 coding sequence is TGCACCAGCAGCCAAGACCGACTAGCGGGGGAGGCAGATACGCAGTATTTT.

The chain links TRBV7-9 to TRBJ2-1; 11 positions agree with TRBD2. The trim removed 7 bases at V and 3 bases at J, leaving 5 bases unmatched. This CDR3 is 15 amino acids long. Germline V gene data show CDR1 as SEHNR and CDR2 as FQNEAQ (reference sequence). The CDR3 DNA reads TGTGCCAGCACCAAGGGGACTAGCGGCTACAATGAGCAGTTCTTC. As protein: CASTKGTSGYNEQFF.